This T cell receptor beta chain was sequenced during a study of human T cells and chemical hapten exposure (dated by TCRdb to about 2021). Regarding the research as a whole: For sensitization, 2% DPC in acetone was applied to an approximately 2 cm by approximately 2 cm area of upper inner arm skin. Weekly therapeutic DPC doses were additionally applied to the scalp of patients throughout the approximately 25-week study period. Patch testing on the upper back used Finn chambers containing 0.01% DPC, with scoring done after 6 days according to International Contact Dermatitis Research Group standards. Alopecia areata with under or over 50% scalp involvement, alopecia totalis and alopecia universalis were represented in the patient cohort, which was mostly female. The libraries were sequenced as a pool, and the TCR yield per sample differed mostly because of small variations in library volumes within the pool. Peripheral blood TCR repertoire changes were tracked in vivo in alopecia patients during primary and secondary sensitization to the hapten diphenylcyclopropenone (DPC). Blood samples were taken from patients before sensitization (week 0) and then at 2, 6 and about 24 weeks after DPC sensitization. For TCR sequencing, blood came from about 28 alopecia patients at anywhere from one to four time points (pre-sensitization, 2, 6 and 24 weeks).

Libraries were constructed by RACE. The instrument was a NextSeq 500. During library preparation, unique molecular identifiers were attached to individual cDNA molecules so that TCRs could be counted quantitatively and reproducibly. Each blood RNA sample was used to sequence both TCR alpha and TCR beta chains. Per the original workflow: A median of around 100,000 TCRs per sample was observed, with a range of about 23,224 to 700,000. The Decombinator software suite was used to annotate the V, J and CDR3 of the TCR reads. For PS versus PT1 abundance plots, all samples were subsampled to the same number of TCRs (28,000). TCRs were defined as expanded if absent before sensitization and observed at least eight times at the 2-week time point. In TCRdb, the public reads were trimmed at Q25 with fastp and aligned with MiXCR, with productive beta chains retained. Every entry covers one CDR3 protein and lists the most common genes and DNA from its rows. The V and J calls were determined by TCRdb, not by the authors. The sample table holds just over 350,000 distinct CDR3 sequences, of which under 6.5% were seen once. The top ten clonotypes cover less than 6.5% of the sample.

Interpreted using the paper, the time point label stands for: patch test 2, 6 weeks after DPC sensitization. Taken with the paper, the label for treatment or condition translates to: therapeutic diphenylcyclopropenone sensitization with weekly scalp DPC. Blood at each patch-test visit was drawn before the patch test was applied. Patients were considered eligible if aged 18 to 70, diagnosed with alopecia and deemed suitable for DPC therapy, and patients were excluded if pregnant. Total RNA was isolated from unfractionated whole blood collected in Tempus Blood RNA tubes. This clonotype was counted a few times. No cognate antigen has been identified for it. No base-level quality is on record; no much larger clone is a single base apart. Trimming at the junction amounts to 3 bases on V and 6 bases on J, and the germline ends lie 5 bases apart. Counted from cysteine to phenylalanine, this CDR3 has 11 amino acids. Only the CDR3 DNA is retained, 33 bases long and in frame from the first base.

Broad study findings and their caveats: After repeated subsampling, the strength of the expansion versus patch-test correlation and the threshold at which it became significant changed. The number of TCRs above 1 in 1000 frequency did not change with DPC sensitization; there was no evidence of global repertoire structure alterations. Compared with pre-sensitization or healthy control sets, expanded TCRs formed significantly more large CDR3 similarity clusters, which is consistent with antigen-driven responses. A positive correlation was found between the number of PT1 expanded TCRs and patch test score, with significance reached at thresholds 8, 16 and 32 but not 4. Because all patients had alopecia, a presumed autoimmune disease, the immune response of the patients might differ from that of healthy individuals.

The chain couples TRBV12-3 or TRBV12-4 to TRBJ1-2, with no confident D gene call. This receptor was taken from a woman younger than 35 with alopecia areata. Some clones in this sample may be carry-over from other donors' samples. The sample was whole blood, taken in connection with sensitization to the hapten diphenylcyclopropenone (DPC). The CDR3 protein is CASSFRNGYTF. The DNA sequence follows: TGTGCCAGCAGTTTCAGGAATGGCTACACCTTC.